This T cell receptor beta chain derives from a study of CD8 T cells in ankylosing spondylitis. This clonotype was seen many times. Its specificity is not known. Whole-study findings and limits: One TCR beta motif, made up of roughly 8 highly homologous variants, appeared characteristic of ankylosing spondylitis blood.

The CDR3 has 15 amino acids. With 0 bases removed from V and 1 base from J, the gap between germline ends came to 10 bases. CDR1 and CDR2 (germline): SGHRS, YFSETQ. Each CDR3 protein gets one entry after TCRdb re-called the 5' RACE reads with MiXCR. The data show around 490,000 distinct CDR3 sequences, approximately 5.3% seen once. This chain connects TRBV5-1 to TRBJ1-1; no reliable D call. The sequencing input was blood, either unsorted or a sorted T cell fraction (not recorded which). The TCR was taken from a male donor with ankylosing spondylitis. The CDR3 protein is CASSLALGENTEAFF. The CDR3 nucleotides are TGCGCCAGCAGCTTGGCTCTTGGGGAGAACACTGAAGCTTTCTTT.